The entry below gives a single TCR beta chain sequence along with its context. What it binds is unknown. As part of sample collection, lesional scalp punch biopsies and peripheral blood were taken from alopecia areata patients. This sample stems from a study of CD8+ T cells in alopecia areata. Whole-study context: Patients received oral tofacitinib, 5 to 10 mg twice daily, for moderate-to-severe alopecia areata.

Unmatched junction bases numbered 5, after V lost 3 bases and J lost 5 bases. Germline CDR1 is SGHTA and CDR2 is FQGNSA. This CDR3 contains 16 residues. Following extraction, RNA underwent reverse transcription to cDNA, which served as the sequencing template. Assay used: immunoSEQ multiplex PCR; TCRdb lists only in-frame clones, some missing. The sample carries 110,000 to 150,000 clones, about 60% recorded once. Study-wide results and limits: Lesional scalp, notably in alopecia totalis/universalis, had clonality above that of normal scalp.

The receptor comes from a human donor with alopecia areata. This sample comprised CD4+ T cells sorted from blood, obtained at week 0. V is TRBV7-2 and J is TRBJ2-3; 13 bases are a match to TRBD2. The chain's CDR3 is CASSFLLAGGRDTQYF. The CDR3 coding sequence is TGTGCCAGCAGCTTCCTACTAGCGGGGGGGCGAGATACGCAGTATTTT.